This is a list of T cell receptor beta chains from one sample in a study of T cell clonotyping in hematopoietic cell transplantation. The method was immunoSEQ multiplex PCR; TCRdb's version includes in-frame clones alone and lacks a portion of them. This table has a few thousand clones, 94% appearing once. The sequences come from PBMCs, collected 180 days after allogeneic stem cell transplant. All receptors come from a male patient aged 55 to 69 who had an allogeneic stem cell transplant from a related donor, so the T cells may come from the graft donor. Some clones in this sample may be carry-over from other donors' samples. Both conserved end residues are part of each CDR3. Clone size, where shown, is once, few, many, or a class for clones that have expanded.

V: TRBV5-4; size: .; J: TRBJ1-2; CDR3: CASSSTGTGYTF
V: TRBV5-1; size: .; J: TRBJ1-5; CDR3: CASSSGQGNQPQHF
V: TRBV2; size: .; J: TRBJ1-2; CDR3: CASSWLYGYTF
V: TRBV6-6; size: .; J: TRBJ2-7; CDR3: CASSWDVGYEQYF
V: TRBV2; size: .; J: TRBJ1-2; CDR3: CASTQDGNYGYTF
V: TRBV6-1; size: once; J: TRBJ1-5; CDR3: CATRGVTNQPQHF
V: TRBV4-1; size: .; J: TRBJ2-6; CDR3: CASSPSPDRSGANVLTF
V: TRBV28; size: once; J: TRBJ1-6; CDR3: CASSFRSPLHF
V: TRBV29-1; size: .; J: TRBJ2-5; CDR3: CSVEDSPKRPSTQTQYF
V: TRBV29-1; size: .; J: TRBJ1-2; CDR3: CSVPLHGYTF
V: TRBV4-2; size: .; J: TRBJ2-7; CDR3: CASSHLGDQGYEQYF
V: TRBV4-1; size: .; J: TRBJ1-6; CDR3: CASSQVLGDSPLHF
V: TRBV5-6; size: .; J: TRBJ2-7; CDR3: CASSLTYEQYF
V: TRBV29-1; size: .; J: TRBJ2-7; CDR3: CSAEAGSRYEQYF
V: TRBV7-2; size: .; J: TRBJ2-1; CDR3: CASLTNRFYNEQFF
V: TRBV7-2; size: .; J: TRBJ2-3; CDR3: CASSLPGVDTQYF
V: TRBV5-1; size: .; J: TRBJ2-5; CDR3: CASSLGALTGSETQYF
V: TRBV28; size: .; J: TRBJ2-2; CDR3: CASSFGGELFF
V: TRBV2; size: .; J: TRBJ2-4; CDR3: CASDKDSSIQYF
V: TRBV5-6; size: few; J: TRBJ2-2; CDR3: CASSLVSVPTGELFF
V: TRBV2; size: .; J: TRBJ2-7; CDR3: CASSEFSGKGTSYEQYF
V: TRBV5-1; size: .; J: TRBJ2-5; CDR3: CASSYGEGAWETQYF
V: TRBV29-1; size: .; J: TRBJ1-4; CDR3: CSVVAGPNEKLFF
V: TRBV5-1; size: .; J: TRBJ2-1; CDR3: CASSFRDRNEQFF
V: TRBV6-1; size: .; J: TRBJ2-7; CDR3: CASSESARVYQYF
V: TRBV30; size: .; J: TRBJ2-3; CDR3: CAWSYHGRADTQYF
V: TRBV9; size: .; J: TRBJ2-7; CDR3: CASSFRDRPYEQYF
V: TRBV6-9; size: .; J: TRBJ1-2; CDR3: CASSEMPAYGYTF
V: TRBV7-3; size: few; J: TRBJ2-5; CDR3: CASSLSGSGTQYF
V: TRBV6-6; size: .; J: TRBJ1-1; CDR3: CASSHQGLNTEAFF
V: TRBV6-5; size: .; J: TRBJ1-1; CDR3: CASSYGRNTEAFF
V: TRBV2; size: .; J: TRBJ2-2; CDR3: CASRETSSTGELFF
V: TRBV2; size: .; J: TRBJ1-5; CDR3: CASKYRTGWNQPQHF
V: TRBV2; size: .; J: TRBJ2-7; CDR3: CASKPPEARYHEQYF
V: TRBV6-5; size: .; J: TRBJ2-7; CDR3: CASSYSTGPIYEQYF
V: TRBV4-2; size: once; J: TRBJ2-7; CDR3: CASSRLGQGAITYEQYF
V: TRBV5-4; size: .; J: TRBJ2-3; CDR3: CASSLAGGGAGDTQYF
V: TRBV27; size: .; J: TRBJ2-7; CDR3: CASSRPLAGVDEQYF
V: TRBV2; size: .; J: TRBJ1-4; CDR3: CASSEEGTGGTENEKLFF
V: TRBV11-2; size: .; J: TRBJ1-4; CDR3: CASSRGQTEKLFF
V: TRBV7-3; size: .; J: TRBJ2-5; CDR3: CASSRDREETQYF
V: TRBV27; size: .; J: .; CDR3: CASSLAGTGREQYF